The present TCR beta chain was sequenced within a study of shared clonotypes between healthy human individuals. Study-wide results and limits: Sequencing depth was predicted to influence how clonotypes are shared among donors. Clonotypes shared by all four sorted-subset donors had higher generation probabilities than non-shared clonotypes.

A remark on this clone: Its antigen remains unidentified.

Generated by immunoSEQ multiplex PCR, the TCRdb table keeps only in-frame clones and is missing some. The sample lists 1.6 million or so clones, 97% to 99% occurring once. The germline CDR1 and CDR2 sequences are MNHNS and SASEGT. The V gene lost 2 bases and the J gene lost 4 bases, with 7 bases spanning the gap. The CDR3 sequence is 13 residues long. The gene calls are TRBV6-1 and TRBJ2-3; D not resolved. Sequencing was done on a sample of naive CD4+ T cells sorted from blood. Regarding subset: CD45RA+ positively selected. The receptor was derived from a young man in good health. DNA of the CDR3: TGTGCCAGCAGTGAACCTATATCAGATACGCAGTATTTT. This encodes CASSEPISDTQYF.